The 19 T cell receptor beta chains presented below share a single source sample, sequenced in a study of T-cell memory formation after mild COVID-19. TCRdb reprocessed the 5' RACE reads via MiXCR and lists one record per CDR3 protein. The sample includes roughly 190,000 distinct CDR3 sequences, about 10% of them seen just once. Sequenced sample: PBMCs or a T cell subset sorted from them (not recorded which). Source of these receptors: a man aged 18-30 years who had mild COVID-19 (a few samples of this study predate the infection). Cell type and time point are not known.

This clonotype was counted between two and nine times. The V and J genes are TRBV20-1 and TRBJ1-2; D may be TRBD1 (5 bases). The V gene lost 6 bases and the J gene lost 3 bases, with 17 bases spanning the gap. The CDR3 consists of 14 residues. Germline CDR1 is DFQATT and CDR2 is SNEGSKA (reference sequence). CDR3 loop: CSAIAAGRDYGYTF. DNA for the CDR3: TGCAGTGCCATAGCGGCAGGGAGGGACTATGGCTACACCTTC.

This sequence joins TRBV28 and TRBJ1-5; TRBD1 agrees at 7 bases. The length of the CDR3 is 15 residues. The germline CDR1 and CDR2 sequences are MDHEN and SYDVKM. V shed 5 bases and J 0 bases; nucleotides not matched to a gene: 4. The CDR3 protein is CASSGGQISNQPQHF. Written as DNA, the CDR3 is TGTGCCAGCAGTGGGGGACAGATTAGCAATCAGCCCCAGCATTTT.

Only a few counts were recorded for this clonotype. This chain connects TRBV6-5 to TRBJ2-5; 7 bases map to TRBD1. After removal of 2 bases from V and 4 bases from J, the junction contained 10 bases not matched to a gene. The CDR3 extends over 16 amino acids. Germline lookup yields CDR1 MNHEY and CDR2 SVGAGI. The CDR3 bases are TGTGCCAGCAGTTACGGGGGTACAGGGGCTGCAGAGACCCAGTACTTC. Protein: CASSYGGTGAAETQYF.

The chain combines TRBV7-9 with TRBJ1-4; TRBD1 matches at 9 bases. The CDR3 spans 15 residues. J gave up 7 bases and V 3 bases, and 6 bases lay outside the gene matches. The V gene's germline CDR1 is SEHNR and CDR2 FQNEAQ (reference sequence). CDR3 DNA sequence: TGTGCCAGCAGCTTCCCACAGGGGGCCAGTGAAAAACTGTTTTTT. Translated: CASSFPQGASEKLFF.

The chain has TRBV6-2 or TRBV6-3 and TRBJ2-3, with D perhaps TRBD2 (5 bases). This CDR3 has 14 amino acids. CDR1 and CDR2 from the germline V gene are MNHEY and SVGEGT. V shed 2 bases and J shed 6 bases, with 12 bases lying between them. The CDR3 nucleotides read TGTGCCAGCAGTTACAGGGAGCCCGGTGATACGCAGTATTTT. It codes for CASSYREPGDTQYF.

This chain uses TRBV6-2 or TRBV6-3 with TRBJ1-1, with no clear D. Looked up from germline, CDR1 is MNHEY and CDR2 is SVGEGT. The CDR3 runs to 20 residues. The V and J ends lost 0 bases and 6 bases respectively, with 29 bases between them. The CDR3 DNA follows: TGTGCCAGCAGTTACTCCCACTACTCCCGGACGGTTGCGGCCCGAGCTGAAGCTTTCTTT. As protein: CASSYSHYSRTVAARAEAFF.

This chain uses TRBV4-1 with TRBJ2-5; D remains ambiguous. Trimming removed 1 base from V and 7 bases from J, with 13 bases in between. The CDR3 length is 14 residues. Germline V gene data show CDR1 as MGHRA and CDR2 as YSYEKL. The CDR3 is CASSQARYRATQYF. CDR3 DNA sequence: TGCGCCAGCAGCCAAGCGAGGTACCGGGCGACCCAGTACTTC.

This chain uses TRBV5-4 with TRBJ1-1; D gene unclear. CDR1 and CDR2 from the germline V gene are SGHNT and YYREEE (reference sequence). Trimming cost V 0 bases and J 0 bases, with 9 bases left between them. This CDR3 comprises 15 residues. DNA of the CDR3: TGTGCCAGCAGCTTGGTACACGACATGAACACTGAAGCTTTCTTT. Residues: CASSLVHDMNTEAFF.

This clonotype was recorded many times. The rearrangement joins TRBV29-1 to TRBJ2-7, with D hard to call. V lost 4 bases and J lost 8, with 12 bases in between. CDR3 length equals 11 residues. In germline, CDR1 is SQVTM, CDR2 ANQGSEA. The CDR3 DNA reads as TGCAGCGTTGTGGTTCGTTGGAAGCAGTACTTC. Translating it yields CSVVVRWKQYF.

This clonotype was observed at least ten times. The chain employs TRBV20-1 and TRBJ2-5, with TRBD1 matching over 9 bases. CDR3 length: 14 residues. Germline CDR1 DFQATT, CDR2 SNEGSKA (reference sequence). Losses at the gene ends were 6 bases for V and 5 bases for J; bases not matched to a gene: 10. CDR3 DNA sequence: TGCAGTGCACCAAGCCCAGGGACAGGGGAGACCCAGTACTTC. It specifies CSAPSPGTGETQYF.

This clonotype was seen a handful of times. This rearrangement joins TRBV24-1 to TRBJ1-5; D gene unclear. CDR1 KGHDR and CDR2 SFDVKD come from the germline V gene. The V gene lost 5 bases and the J gene lost 6 bases, with 13 bases spanning the gap. The CDR3 is 14 amino acids. Here the CDR3 reads CATSAEDSAQPQHF. CDR3 DNA sequence: TGTGCCACCAGTGCCGAGGATTCGGCTCAGCCCCAGCATTTT.

This clonotype showed up many times. This chain joins TRBV7-6 and TRBJ2-1; the match to TRBD1 covers 9 bases. The CDR3 contains 18 residues. The germline V gene has CDR1 SGHVS and CDR2 FNYEAQ. V lost 1 base and J lost 7; bases outside the gene matches: 14. The chain's CDR3 is CASSLGVGSTGGQNEQFF. The CDR3 DNA reads TGTGCCAGCAGCTTAGGGGTAGGCAGTACAGGGGGCCAAAATGAGCAGTTCTTC.

This clonotype has more than one count but fewer than ten. The chain recombines TRBV11-3 with TRBJ2-3, with TRBD2 identical over 10 bases. The CDR3 consists of 20 residues. The V and J ends lost 0 bases and 1 base, in that order; junction bases with no gene match: 13. CDR1 is SGHNT and CDR2 is YENEEA in the germline V gene. CDR3: CASSLEGTPRTSGRTDTQYF. In DNA, the CDR3 is TGTGCCAGCAGCTTAGAGGGTACACCCCGGACTAGCGGTCGCACAGATACGCAGTATTTT.

This clonotype occurred a few times. This chain connects TRBV4-3 to TRBJ2-5; TRBD2 might be the D (6 bases). The germline V and J ends were trimmed by 1 base and 11 bases, with 11 bases remaining between them. This CDR3 comprises 12 residues. Germline V gene data show CDR1 as LGHNA and CDR2 as YSLEER. CDR3 sequence reads: CASSQGRGAQYF. The CDR3 DNA reads TGCGCCAGCAGCCAAGGGCGGGGAGCACAGTACTTC.

This clonotype was recorded a few times. The chain carries TRBV7-9 and TRBJ1-4, with D hard to call. The CDR3 consists of 16 residues. V lost 2 bases and J lost 6, with 16 bases in between. Per germline, CDR1 SEHNR and CDR2 FQNEAQ (reference sequence). The CDR3 coding sequence is TGTGCCAGCAGCTTATGGTCAAGCACGGACTATGAAAAACTGTTTTTT. This translates into CASSLWSSTDYEKLFF.

The gene calls are TRBV7-2 and TRBJ2-7, with TRBD2 matching 13 bases. Trimming at V came to 5 bases and at J to 2 bases, leaving 6 bases not matched to a gene. Looked up from germline, CDR1 is SGHTA and CDR2 is FQGNSA. The CDR3 extends over 16 amino acids. The CDR3 DNA is TGTGCCAGCAGCGAGGGGACTAGCGGGGACCCCTACGAGCAGTACGTC. Amino acid sequence: CASSEGTSGDPYEQYV.

The genes are TRBV20-1 and TRBJ2-5, with TRBD2 identical over 8 bases. The CDR3 totals 14 residues. CDR1 is DFQATT, CDR2 SNEGSKA, per germline (reference sequence). V dropped 6 bases and J dropped 2; count of bases not matched to a gene: 8. CDR3: CSAARGVVQETQYF. For the CDR3, the DNA is TGCAGTGCAGCGCGGGGGGTCGTACAAGAGACCCAGTACTTC.

The chain employs TRBV5-1 and TRBJ2-3, with D maybe TRBD2 (5 bases). V was pared by 3 bases and J by 6 bases, with 11 bases between. The CDR3 consists of 13 residues. Per germline, CDR1 SGHRS and CDR2 YFSETQ. The DNA of the CDR3 is TGCGCCAGCAGCTCCTCCGGGGATGATACGCAGTATTTT. Encoded protein: CASSSSGDDTQYF.

In its sample, this clonotype was seen a few times. This chain links TRBV19 with TRBJ2-7; D not resolved. The CDR3 totals 13 residues. The V gene's germline CDR1 is LNHDA and CDR2 SQIVND (reference sequence). V was pared by 6 bases and J by 3 bases, with 12 bases between. The CDR3 region has the DNA TGTGCCAGTAGCGATGGCGGAGACTACGAGCAGTACTTC. Translating it yields CASSDGGDYEQYF.